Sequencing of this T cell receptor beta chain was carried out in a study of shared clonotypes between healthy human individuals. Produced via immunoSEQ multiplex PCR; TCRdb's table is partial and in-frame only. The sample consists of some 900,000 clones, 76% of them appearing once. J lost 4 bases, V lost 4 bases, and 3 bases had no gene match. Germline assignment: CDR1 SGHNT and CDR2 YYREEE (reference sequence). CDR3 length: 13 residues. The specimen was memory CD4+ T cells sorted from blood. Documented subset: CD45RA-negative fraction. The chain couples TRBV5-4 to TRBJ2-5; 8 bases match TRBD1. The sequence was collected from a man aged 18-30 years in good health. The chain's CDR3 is CASSRGTGETQYF. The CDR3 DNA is TGTGCCAGCAGCCGAGGGACAGGAGAGACCCAGTACTTC.